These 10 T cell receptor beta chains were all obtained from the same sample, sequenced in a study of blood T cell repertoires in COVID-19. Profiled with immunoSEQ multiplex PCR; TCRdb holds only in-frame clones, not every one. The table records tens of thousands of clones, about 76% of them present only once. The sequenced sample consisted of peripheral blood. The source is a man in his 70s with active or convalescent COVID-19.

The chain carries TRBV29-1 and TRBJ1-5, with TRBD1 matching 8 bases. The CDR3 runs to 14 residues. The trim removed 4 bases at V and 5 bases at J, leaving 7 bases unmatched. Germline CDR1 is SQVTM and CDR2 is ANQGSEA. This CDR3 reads CSVVYGQGYQPQHF. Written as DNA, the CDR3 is TGCAGCGTTGTATACGGACAGGGATATCAGCCCCAGCATTTT.

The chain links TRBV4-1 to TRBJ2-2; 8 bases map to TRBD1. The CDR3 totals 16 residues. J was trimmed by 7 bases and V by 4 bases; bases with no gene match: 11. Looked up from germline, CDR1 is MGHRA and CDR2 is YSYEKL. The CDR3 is CASSPGRGRKVGELFF. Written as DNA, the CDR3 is TGCGCCAGCAGCCCCGGCAGGGGGCGCAAAGTCGGGGAGCTGTTTTTT.

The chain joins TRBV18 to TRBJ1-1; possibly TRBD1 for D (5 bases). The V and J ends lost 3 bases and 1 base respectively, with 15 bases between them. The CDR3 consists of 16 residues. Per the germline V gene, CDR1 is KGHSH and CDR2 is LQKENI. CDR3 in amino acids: CASSPRRAGPNTEAFF. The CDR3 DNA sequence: TGTGCCAGCTCACCGCGGCGAGCGGGGCCGAACACTGAAGCTTTCTTT.

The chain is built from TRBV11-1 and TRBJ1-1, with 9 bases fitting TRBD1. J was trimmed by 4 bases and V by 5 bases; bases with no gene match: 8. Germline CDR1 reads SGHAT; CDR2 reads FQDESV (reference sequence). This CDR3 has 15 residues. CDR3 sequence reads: CASSKRTGESTEAFF. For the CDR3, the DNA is TGTGCCAGCAGCAAACGGACAGGGGAGAGCACTGAAGCTTTCTTT.

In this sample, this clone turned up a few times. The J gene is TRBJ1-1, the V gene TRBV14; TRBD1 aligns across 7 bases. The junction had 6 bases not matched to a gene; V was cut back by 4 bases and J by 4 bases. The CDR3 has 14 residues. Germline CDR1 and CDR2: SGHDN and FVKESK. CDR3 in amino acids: CASSRQGLFTEAFF. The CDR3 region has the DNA TGTGCCAGCAGCCGACAGGGTTTATTCACTGAAGCTTTCTTT.

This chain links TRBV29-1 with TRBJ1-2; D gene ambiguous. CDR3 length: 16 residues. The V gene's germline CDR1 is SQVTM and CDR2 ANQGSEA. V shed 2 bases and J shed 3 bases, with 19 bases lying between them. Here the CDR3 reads CSVEFAPSVQYYGYTF. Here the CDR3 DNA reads TGCAGCGTTGAATTCGCCCCGAGCGTACAATACTATGGCTACACCTTC. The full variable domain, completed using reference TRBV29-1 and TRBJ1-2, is SAVISQKPSRDICQRGTSLTIQCQVDSQVTMMFWYRQQPGQSLTLIATANQGSEATYESGFVIDKFPISRPNLTFSTLTVSNMSPEDSSIYLCSVEFAPSVQYYGYTFGSGTRLTVV.

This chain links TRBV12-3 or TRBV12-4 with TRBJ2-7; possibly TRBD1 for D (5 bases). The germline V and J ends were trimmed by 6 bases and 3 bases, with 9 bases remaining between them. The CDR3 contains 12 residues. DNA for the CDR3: TGTGCCAGCAGCCTTGACAGCTACGAGCAGTACTTC. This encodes CASSLDSYEQYF.

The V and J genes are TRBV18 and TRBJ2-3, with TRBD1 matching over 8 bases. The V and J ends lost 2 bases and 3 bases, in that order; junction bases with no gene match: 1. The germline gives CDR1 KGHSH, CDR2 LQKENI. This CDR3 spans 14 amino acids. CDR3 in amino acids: CASSPTGGTDTQYF. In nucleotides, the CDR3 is TGTGCCAGCTCACCAACAGGGGGTACAGATACGCAGTATTTT.

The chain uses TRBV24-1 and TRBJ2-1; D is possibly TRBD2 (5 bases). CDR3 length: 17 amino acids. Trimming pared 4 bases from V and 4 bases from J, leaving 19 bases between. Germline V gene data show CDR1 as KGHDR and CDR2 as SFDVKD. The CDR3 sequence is CATSDSPRTGGYNEQFF. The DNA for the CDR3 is TGTGCCACCAGTGACTCCCCGAGGACTGGAGGATACAATGAGCAGTTCTTC.

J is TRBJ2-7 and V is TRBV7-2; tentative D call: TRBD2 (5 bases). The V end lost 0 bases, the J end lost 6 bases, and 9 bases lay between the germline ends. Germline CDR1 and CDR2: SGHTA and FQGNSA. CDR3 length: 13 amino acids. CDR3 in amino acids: CASSLAGAAEQYF. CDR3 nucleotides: TGTGCCAGCAGCTTAGCGGGAGCCGCCGAGCAGTACTTC.